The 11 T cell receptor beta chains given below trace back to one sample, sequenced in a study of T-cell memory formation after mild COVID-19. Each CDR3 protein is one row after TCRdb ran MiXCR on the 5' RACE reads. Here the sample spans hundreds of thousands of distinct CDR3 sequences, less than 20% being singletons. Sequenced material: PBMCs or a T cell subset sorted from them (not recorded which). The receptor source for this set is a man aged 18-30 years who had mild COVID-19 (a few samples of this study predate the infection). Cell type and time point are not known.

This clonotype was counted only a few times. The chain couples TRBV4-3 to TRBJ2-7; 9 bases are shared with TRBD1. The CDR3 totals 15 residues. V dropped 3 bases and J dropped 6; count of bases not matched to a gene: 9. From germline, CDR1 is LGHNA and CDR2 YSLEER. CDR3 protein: CASSHAGTGHLEQYF. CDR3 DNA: TGCGCCAGCAGCCACGCCGGGACAGGGCATCTCGAGCAGTACTTC.

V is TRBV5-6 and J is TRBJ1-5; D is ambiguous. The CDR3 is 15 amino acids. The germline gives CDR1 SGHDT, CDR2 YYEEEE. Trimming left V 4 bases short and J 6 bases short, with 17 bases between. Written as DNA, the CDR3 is TGTGCCAGCAGCCCGGCTGGACCGTCGGGTCAGCCCCAGCATTTT. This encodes CASSPAGPSGQPQHF.

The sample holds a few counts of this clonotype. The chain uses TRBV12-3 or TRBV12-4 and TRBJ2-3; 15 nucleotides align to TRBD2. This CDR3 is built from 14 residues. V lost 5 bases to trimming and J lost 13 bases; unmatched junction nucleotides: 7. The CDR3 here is CASSQGLAGGPEYF. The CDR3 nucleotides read TGTGCCAGCAGTCAAGGACTAGCGGGGGGGCCGGAGTATTTT.

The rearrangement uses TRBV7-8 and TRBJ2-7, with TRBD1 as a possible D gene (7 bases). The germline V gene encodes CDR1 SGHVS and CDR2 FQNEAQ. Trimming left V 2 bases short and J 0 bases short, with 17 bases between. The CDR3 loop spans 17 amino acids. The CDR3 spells CASSLSGGGTSSYEQYV. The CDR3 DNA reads TGTGCCAGCAGCTTATCAGGGGGAGGTACGAGCTCCTACGAGCAGTACGTC.

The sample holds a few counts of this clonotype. CDR3 DNA: TGTGCCTGGAGTGCAGTCTACTCTGGGGCCAACGTCCTGACTTTC. It codes for CAWSAVYSGANVLTF. J is TRBJ2-6 and V is TRBV30; D is unresolved. With 1 base removed from V and 0 bases from J, the gap between germline ends came to 7 bases. Germline V gives CDR1 GTSNPN, CDR2 SVGIG (reference sequence). The CDR3 has 15 residues.

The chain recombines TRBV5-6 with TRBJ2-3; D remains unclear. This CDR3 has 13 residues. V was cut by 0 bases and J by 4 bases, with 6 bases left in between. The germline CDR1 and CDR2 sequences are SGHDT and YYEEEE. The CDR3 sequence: CASSLADSDTQYF. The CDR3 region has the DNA TGTGCCAGCAGCTTGGCAGATTCAGATACGCAGTATTTT.

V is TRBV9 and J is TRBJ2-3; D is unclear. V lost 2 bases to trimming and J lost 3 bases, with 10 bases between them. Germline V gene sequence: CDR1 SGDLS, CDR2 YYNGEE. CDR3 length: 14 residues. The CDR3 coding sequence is TGTGCCAGCAGCGTCAACTTATATACAGATACGCAGTATTTT. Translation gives CASSVNLYTDTQYF.

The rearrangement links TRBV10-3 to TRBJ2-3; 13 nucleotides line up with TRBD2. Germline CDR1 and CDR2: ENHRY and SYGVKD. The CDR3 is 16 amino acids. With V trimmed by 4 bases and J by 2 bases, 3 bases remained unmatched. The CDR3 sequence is CAISGTSGGLTDTQYF. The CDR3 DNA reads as TGTGCCATCAGTGGGACTAGCGGGGGCCTCACAGATACGCAGTATTTT.

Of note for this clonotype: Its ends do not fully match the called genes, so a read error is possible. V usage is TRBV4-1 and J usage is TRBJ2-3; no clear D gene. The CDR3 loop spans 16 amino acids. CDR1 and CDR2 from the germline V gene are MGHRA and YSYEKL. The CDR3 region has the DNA TGCGCCAGCAGTCAAGGGTGGTCTGCTAGCACAGATACGCAGTATTTT. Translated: CASSQGWSASTDTQYF.

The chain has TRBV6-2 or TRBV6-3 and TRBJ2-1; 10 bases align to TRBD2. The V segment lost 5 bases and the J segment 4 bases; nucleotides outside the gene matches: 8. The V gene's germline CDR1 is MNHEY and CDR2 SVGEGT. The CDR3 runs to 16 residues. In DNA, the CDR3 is TGTGCCAGCAGTGCCTGGACTAGCGGAGTATACAATGAGCAGTTCTTC. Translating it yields CASSAWTSGVYNEQFF.

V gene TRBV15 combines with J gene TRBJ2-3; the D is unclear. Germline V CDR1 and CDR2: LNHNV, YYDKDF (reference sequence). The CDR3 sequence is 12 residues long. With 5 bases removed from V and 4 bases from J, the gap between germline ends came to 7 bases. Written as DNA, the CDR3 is TGTGCCACCAGCTTCGGTCCAGATACGCAGTATTTT. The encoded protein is CATSFGPDTQYF.